The sequence of this TCR beta chain was determined in a study of Ad26.COV2.S vaccination and SARS-CoV-2 variants. Study observations and caveats: The breadth of spike-specific CD8+ and CD4+ T cell responses after vaccination was reportedly substantial. The study found similar non-spike TCR breadth in vaccine and placebo recipients.

Turning to this clone: Its antigen is unknown.

The data were produced by immunoSEQ multiplex PCR, yet TCRdb's version contains in-frame clones alone and is incomplete. This repertoire shows fewer than 400,000 clones, around four fifths found once; its top ten account for 2.1%. Treatment here: 15 to 20 received Ad26.COV2.S at low or high dose, single or two shots; a few received placebo; per-sample allocation not given. Sampling happened 63 days after the first vaccine or placebo injection. Germline V gene data show CDR1 as SGHRS and CDR2 as YFSETQ. V lost 0 bases and J lost 4, with 13 bases in between. The CDR3 extends over 16 amino acids. The TCR originated in a person between 18 and 65 years old who received the Ad26.COV2.S COVID-19 vaccine or a placebo. Sequencing was performed on peripheral blood, taken in a trial of Ad26.COV2.S vaccine versus placebo. This chain uses TRBV5-1 with TRBJ2-2, with D perhaps being TRBD1 or TRBD2 (6 bases each). The CDR3 protein is CASSLDLSGATGELFF. The CDR3 DNA sequence: TGCGCCAGCAGCTTGGATCTGTCGGGGGCCACCGGGGAGCTGTTTTTT.